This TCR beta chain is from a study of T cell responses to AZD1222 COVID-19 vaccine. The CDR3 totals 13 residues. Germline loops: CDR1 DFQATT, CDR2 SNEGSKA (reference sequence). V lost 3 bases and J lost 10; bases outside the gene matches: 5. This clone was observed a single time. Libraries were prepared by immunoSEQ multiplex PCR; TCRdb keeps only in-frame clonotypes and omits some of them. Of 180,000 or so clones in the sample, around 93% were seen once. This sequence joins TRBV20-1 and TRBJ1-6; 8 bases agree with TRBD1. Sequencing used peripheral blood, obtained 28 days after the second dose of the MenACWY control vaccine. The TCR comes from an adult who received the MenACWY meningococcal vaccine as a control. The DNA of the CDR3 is TGCAGTGCTAGTGGGCAGGGGGCGTCACCCCTCCACTTT. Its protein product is CSASGQGASPLHF.